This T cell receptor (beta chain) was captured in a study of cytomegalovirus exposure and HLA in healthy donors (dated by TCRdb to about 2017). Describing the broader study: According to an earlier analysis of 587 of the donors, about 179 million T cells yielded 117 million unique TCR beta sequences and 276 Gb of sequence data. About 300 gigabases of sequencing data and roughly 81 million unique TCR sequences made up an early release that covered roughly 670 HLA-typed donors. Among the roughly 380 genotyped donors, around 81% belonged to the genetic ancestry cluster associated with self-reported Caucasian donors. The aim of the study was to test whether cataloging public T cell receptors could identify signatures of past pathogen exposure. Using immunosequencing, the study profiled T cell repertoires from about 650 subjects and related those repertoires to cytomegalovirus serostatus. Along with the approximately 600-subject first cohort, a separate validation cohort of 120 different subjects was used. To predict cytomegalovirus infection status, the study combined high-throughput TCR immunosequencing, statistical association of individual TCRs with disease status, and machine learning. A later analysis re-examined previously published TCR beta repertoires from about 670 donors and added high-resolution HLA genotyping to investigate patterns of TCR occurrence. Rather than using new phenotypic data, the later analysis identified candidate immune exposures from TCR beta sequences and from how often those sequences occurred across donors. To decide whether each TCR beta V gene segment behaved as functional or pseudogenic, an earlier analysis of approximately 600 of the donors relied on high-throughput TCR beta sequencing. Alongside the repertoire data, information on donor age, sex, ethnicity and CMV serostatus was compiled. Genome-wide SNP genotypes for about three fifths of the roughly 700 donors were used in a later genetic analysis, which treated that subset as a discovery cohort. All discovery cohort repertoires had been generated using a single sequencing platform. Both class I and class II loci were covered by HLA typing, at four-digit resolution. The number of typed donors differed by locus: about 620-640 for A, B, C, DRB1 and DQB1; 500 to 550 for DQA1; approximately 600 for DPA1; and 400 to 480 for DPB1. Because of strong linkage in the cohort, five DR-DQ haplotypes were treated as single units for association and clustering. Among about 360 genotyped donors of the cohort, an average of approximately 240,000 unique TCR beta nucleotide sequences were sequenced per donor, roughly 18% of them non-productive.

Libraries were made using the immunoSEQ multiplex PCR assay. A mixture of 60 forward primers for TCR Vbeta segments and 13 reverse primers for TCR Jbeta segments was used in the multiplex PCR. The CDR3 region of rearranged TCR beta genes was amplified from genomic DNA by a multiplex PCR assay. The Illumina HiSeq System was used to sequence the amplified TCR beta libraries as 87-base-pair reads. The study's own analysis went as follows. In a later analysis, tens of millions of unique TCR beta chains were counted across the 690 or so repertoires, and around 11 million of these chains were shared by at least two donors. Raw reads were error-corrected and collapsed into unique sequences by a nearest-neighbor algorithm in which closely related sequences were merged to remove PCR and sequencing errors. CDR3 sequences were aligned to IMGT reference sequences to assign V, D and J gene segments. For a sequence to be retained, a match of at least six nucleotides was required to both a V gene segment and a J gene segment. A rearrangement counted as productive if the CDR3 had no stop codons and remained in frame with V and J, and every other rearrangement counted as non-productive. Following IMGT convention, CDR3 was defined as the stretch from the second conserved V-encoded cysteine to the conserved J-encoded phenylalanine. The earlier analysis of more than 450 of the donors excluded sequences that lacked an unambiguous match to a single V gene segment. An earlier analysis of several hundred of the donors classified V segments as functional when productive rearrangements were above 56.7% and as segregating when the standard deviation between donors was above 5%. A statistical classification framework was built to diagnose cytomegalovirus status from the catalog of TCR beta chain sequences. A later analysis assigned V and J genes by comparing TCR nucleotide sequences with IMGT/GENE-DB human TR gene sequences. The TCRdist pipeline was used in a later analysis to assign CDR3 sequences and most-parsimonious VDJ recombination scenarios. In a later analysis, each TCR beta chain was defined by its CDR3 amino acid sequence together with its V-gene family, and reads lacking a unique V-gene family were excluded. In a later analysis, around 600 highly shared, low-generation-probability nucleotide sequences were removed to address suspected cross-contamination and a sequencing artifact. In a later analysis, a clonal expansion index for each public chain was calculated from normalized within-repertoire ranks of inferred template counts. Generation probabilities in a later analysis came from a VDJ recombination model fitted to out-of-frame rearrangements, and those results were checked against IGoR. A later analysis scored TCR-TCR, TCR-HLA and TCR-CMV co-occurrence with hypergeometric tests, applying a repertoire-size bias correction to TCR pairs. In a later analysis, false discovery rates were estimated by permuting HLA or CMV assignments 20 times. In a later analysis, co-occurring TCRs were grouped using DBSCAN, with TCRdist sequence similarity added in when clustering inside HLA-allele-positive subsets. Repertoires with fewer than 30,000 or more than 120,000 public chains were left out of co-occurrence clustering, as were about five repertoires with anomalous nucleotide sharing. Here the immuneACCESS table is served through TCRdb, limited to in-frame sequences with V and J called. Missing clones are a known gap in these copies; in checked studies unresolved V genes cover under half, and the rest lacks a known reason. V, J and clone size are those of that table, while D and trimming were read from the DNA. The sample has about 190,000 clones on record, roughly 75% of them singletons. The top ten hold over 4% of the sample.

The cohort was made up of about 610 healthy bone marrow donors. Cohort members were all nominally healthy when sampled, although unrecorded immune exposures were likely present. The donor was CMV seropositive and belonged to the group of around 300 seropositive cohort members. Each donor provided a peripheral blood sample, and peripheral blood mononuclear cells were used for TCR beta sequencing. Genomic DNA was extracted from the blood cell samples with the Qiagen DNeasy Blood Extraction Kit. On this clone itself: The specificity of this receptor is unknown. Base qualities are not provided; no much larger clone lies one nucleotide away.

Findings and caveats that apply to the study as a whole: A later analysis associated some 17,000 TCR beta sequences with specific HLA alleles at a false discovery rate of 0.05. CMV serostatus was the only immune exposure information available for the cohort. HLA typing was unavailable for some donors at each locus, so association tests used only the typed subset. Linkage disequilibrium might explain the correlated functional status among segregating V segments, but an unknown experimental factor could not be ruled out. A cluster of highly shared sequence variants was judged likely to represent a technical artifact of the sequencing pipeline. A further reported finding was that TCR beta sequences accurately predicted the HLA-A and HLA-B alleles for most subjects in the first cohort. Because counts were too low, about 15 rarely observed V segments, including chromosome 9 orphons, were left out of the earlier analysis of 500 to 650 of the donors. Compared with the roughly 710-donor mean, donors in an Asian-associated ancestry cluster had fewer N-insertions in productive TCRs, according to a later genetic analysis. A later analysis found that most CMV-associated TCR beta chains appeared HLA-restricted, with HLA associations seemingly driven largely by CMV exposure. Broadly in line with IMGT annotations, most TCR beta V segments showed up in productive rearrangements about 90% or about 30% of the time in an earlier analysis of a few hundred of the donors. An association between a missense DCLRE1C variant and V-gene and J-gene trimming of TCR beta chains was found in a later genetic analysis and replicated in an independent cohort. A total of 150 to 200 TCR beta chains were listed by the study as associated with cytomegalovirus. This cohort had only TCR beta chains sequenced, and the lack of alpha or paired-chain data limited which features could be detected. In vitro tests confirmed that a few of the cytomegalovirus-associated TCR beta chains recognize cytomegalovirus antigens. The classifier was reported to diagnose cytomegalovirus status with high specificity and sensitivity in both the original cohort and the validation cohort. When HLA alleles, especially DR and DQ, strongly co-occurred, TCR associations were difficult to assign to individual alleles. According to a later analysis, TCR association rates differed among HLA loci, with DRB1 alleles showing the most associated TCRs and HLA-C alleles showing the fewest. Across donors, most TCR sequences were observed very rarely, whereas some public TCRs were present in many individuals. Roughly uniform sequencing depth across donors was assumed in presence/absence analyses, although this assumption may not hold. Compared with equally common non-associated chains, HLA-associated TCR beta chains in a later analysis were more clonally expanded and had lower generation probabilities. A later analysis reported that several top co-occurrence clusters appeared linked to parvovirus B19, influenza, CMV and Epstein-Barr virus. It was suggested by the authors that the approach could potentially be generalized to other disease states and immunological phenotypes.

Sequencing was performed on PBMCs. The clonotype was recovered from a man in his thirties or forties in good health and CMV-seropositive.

The DNA reads TGTGCCTGGAGTATAGGGGCGATGAACACTGAAGCTTTCTTT. Its protein product is CAWSIGAMNTEAFF. The sequence joins TRBV30 to TRBJ1-1, with TRBD1 perhaps the D gene, on 5 matching bases. Including cysteine and phenylalanine, the CDR3 has 14 amino acids. Kept here is only the CDR3 DNA, which spans 42 bases and is read in frame from base 1. The V and J ends are trimmed by 2 bases and 0 bases, leaving 10 bases between them. CDR1 and CDR2 are read off the germline V gene (reference sequence) as GTSNPN and SVGIG.